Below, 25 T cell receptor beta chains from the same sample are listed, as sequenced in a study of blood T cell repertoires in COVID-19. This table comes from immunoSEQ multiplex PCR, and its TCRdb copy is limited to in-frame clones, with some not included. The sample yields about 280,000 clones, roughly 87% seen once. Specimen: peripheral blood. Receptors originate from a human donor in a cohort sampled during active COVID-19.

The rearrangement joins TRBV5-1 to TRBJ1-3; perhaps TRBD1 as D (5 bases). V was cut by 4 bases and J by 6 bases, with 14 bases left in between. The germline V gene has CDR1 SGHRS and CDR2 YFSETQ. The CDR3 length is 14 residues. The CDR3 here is CASSPAGFENTIYF. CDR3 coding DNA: TGCGCCAGCAGCCCAGCAGGGTTTGAAAACACCATATATTTT. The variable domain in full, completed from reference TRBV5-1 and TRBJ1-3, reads KAGVTQTPRYLIKTRGQQVTLSCSPISGHRSVSWYQQTPGQGLQFLFEYFSETQRNKGNFPGRFSGRQFSNSRSEMNVSTLELGDSALYLCASSPAGFENTIYFGEGSWLTVV.

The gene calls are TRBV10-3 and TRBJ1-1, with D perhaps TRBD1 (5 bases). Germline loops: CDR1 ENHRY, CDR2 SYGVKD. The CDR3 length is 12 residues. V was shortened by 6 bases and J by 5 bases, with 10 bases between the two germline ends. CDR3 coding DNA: TGTGCCATCAGCAGCGGGGGGACTGAAGCTTTCTTT. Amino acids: CAISSGGTEAFF.

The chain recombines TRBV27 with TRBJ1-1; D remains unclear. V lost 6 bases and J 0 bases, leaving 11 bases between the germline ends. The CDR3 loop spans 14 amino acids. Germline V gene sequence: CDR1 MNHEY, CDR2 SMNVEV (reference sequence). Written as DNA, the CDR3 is TGTGCCAGCAGCGTGACACGGCTGAACACTGAAGCTTTCTTT. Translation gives CASSVTRLNTEAFF.

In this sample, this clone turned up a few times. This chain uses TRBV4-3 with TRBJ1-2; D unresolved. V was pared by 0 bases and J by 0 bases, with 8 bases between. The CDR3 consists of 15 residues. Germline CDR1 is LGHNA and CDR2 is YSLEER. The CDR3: CASSQEADSNYGYTF. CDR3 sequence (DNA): TGCGCCAGCAGCCAAGAAGCCGACTCTAACTATGGCTACACCTTC.

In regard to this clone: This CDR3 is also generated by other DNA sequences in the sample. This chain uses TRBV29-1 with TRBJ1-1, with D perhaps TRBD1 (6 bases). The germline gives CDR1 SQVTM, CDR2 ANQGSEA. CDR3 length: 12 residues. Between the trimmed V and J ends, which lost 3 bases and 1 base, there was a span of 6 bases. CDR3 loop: CSVDRGNTEAFF. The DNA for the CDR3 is TGCAGCGTTGACAGGGGGAACACTGAAGCTTTCTTT.

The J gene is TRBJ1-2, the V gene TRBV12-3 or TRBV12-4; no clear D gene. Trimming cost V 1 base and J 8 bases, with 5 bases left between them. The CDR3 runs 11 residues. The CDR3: CASSLGSGYTF. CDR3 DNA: TGTGCCAGCAGTTTAGGTAGCGGCTACACCTTC.

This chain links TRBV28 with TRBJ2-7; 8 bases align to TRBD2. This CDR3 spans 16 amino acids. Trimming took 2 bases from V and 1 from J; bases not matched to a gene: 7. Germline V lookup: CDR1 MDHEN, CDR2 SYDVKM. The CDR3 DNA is TGTGCCAGCAGTTTAGGGCGGGAGGAAACATCCTACGAGCAGTACTTC. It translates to CASSLGREETSYEQYF.

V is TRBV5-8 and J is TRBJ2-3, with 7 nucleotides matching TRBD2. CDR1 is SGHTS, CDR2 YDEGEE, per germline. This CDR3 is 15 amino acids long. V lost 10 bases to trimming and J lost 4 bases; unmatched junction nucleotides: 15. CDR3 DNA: TGTGCCTCCCGGTGGGGGGAGGGCCCCCCAGATACGCAGTATTTT. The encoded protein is CASRWGEGPPDTQYF. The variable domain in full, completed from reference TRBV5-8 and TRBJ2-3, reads EAGVTQSPTHLIKTRGQQATLRCSPISGHTSVYWYQQALGLGLQFLLWYDEGEERNRGNFPPRFSGRQFPNYSSELNVNALELEDSALYLCASRWGEGPPDTQYFGPGTRLTVL.

The CDR3 protein is CASSPPLGSTRRVYF. The CDR3 coding sequence is TGTGCCAGCAGTCCCCCACTTGGCAGCACCCGTCGGGTGTATTTT. V and J are TRBV2 and TRBJ2-3, with D unclear. Germline-derived CDR1 and CDR2 are SNHLY and FYNNEI. The CDR3 runs 15 residues. Trimming took 5 bases from V and 14 from J, leaving 26 bases between them.

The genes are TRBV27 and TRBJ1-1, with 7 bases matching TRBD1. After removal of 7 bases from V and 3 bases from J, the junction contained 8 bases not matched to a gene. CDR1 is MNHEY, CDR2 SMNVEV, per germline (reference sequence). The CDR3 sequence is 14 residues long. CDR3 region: CASKKGTVHTEAFF. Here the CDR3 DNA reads TGTGCCAGCAAAAAAGGGACAGTTCACACTGAAGCTTTCTTT.

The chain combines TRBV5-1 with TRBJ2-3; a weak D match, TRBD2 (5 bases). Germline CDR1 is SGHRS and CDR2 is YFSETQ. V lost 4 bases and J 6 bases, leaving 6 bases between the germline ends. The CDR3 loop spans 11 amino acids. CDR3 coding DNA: TGCGCCAGCAGCCGCGGGGATACGCAGTATTTT. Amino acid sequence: CASSRGDTQYF.

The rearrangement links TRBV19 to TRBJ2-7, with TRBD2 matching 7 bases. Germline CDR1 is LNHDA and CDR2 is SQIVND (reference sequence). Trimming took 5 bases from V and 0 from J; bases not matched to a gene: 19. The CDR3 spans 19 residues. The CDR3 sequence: CASSPPTSGTINPSYEQYF. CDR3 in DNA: TGTGCCAGTAGTCCCCCCACCTCCGGGACTATCAATCCCTCCTACGAGCAGTACTTC.

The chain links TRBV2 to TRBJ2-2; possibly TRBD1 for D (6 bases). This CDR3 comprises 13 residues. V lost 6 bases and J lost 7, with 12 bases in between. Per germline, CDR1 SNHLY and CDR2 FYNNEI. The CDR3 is CASSSTGNGELFF. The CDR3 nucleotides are TGTGCCAGCAGCAGCACAGGGAACGGGGAGCTGTTTTTT.

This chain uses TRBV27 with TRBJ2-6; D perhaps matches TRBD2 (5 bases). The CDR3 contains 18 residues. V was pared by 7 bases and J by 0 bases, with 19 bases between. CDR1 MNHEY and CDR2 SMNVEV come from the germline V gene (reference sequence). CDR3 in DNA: TGTGCCAGCACACGGACTTATTTACAACCCTCTGGGGCCAACGTCCTGACTTTC. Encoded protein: CASTRTYLQPSGANVLTF. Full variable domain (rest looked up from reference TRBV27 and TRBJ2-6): EAQVTQNPRYLITVTGKKLTVTCSQNMNHEYMSWYRQDPGLGLRQIYYSMNVEVTDKGDVPEGYKVSRKEKRNFPLILESPSPNQTSLYFCASTRTYLQPSGANVLTFGAGSRLTVL.

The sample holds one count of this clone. CDR3 coding DNA: TGTGCCAGCAGCTACCGGACTAGCGGGATCGTAGTTTACAATGAGCAGTTCTTC. Protein sequence: CASSYRTSGIVVYNEQFF. The chain is built from TRBV5-6 and TRBJ2-1, with 12 bases aligning to TRBD2. The J segment lost 4 bases and the V segment lost 3 bases, leaving 11 bases of the junction unmatched. Germline CDR1 SGHDT, CDR2 YYEEEE. The CDR3 has 18 amino acids.

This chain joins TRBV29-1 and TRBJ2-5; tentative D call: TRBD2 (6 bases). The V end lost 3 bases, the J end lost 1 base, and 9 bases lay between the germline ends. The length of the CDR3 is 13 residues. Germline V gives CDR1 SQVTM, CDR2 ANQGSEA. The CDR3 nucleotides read TGCAGCGTTGAGACTAGTTCCCAAGAGACCCAGTACTTC. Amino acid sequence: CSVETSSQETQYF. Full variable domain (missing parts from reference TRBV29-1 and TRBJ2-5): SAVISQKPSRDICQRGTSLTIQCQVDSQVTMMFWYRQQPGQSLTLIATANQGSEATYESGFVIDKFPISRPNLTFSTLTVSNMSPEDSSIYLCSVETSSQETQYFGPGTRLLVL.

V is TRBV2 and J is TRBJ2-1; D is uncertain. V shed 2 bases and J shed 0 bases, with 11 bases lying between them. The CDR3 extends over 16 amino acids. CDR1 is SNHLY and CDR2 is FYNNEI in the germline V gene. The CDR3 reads CASSEWAVSSYNEQFF. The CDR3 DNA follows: TGTGCCAGCAGTGAATGGGCAGTCAGCTCCTACAATGAGCAGTTCTTC. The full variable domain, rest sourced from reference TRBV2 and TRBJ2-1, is EPEVTQTPSHQVTQMGQEVILRCVPISNHLYFYWYRQILGQKVEFLVSFYNNEISEKSEIFDDQFSVERPDGSNFTLKIRSTKLEDSAMYFCASSEWAVSSYNEQFFGPGTRLTVL.

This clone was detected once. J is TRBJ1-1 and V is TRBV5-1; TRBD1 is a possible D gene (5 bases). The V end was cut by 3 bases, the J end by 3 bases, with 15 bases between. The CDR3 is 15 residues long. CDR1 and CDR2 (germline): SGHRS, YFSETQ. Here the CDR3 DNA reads TGCGCCAGCAGCTGGGGGGGTACTCAGGACACTGAAGCTTTCTTT. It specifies CASSWGGTQDTEAFF. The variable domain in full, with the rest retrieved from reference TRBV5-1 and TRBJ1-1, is KAGVTQTPRYLIKTRGQQVTLSCSPISGHRSVSWYQQTPGQGLQFLFEYFSETQRNKGNFPGRFSGRQFSNSRSEMNVSTLELGDSALYLCASSWGGTQDTEAFFGQGTRLTVV.

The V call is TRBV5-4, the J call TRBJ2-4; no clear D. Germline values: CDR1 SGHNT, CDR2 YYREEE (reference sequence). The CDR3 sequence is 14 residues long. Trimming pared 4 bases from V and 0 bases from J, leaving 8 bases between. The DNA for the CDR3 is TGTGCCAGCAGCAAACAGCTAGCCAAAAACATTCAGTACTTC. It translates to CASSKQLAKNIQYF.

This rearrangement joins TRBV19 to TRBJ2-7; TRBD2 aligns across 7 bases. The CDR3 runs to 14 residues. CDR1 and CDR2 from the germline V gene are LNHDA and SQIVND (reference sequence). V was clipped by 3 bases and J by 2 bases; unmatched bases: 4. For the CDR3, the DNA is TGTGCCAGTAGTATGGCTAGCGGTCCCTACGAGCAGTACTTC. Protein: CASSMASGPYEQYF. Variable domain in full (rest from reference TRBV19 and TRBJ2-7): DGGITQSPKYLFRKEGQNVTLSCEQNLNHDAMYWYRQDPGQGLRLIYYSQIVNDFQKGDIAEGYSVSREKKESFPLTVTSAQKNPTAFYLCASSMASGPYEQYFGPGTRLTVT.

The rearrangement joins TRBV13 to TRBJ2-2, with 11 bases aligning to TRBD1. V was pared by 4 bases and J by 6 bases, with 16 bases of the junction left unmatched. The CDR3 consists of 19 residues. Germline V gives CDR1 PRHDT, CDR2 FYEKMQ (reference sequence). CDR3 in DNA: TGTGCCAGCAGCTCCTACCCTTGGACAGGGGGCTCGAATGCCGGGGAGCTGTTTTTT. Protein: CASSSYPWTGGSNAGELFF.

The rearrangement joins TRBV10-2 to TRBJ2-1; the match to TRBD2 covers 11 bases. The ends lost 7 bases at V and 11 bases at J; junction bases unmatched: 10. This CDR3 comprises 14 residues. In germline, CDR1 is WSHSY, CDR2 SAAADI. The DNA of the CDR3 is TGCGCCAGCACCCTACTAGCGGGAGACGCCAAGCAGTTCTTC. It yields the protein CASTLLAGDAKQFF.

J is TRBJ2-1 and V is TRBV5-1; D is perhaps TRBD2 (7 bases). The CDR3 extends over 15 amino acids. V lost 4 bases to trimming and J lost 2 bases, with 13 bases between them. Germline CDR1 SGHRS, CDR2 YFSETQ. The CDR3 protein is CASSDIGGAYNEQFF. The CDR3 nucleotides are TGCGCCAGCAGCGATATAGGGGGGGCCTACAATGAGCAGTTCTTC.

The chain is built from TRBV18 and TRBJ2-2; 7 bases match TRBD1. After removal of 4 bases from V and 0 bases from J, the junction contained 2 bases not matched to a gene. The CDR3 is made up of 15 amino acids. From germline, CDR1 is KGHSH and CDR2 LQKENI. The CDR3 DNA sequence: TGTGCCAGCTCACAGGGACAGACGAACACCGGGGAGCTGTTTTTT. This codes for CASSQGQTNTGELFF.

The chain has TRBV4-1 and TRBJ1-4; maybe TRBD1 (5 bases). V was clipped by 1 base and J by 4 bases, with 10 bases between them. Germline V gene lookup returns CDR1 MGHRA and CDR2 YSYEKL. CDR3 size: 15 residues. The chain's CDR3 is CASSQGDSNNEKLFF. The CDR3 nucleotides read TGCGCCAGCAGCCAAGGGGACTCGAATAATGAAAAACTGTTTTTT.